The 30 T cell receptor beta chains reported below all come from one sample, sequenced in a study of cytomegalovirus exposure and HLA in healthy donors. The PCR was carried out with 60 Vbeta primers and 13 Jbeta primers. This table comes from immunoSEQ multiplex PCR, and its TCRdb copy is limited to in-frame clones, with some not included. The table shows roughly 150,000 clones, with approximately 71% occurring only once. Sequenced input: PBMCs. The receptor set was obtained from a woman aged 18-29 years in good health and CMV-seropositive.

This sequence joins TRBV5-4 and TRBJ1-2; the D gene is possibly TRBD1 (5 bases). The germline V gene has CDR1 SGHNT and CDR2 YYREEE (reference sequence). The CDR3 extends over 14 amino acids. Between the trimmed V and J ends, which lost 0 bases and 2 bases, there was a span of 8 bases. The chain's CDR3 is CASSLGQGNYGYTF. In DNA form, the CDR3 reads TGTGCCAGCAGCTTGGGTCAGGGAAACTATGGCTACACCTTC.

The J gene is TRBJ2-5, the V gene TRBV6-1, with D tentatively TRBD2 (7 bases). The CDR3 has 12 amino acids. Trimming removed 7 bases at V and 7 bases at J, with 13 bases between. Germline CDR1 reads MNHNS; CDR2 reads SASEGT. The CDR3 region has the DNA TGTGCCAGCACCCGGGGGGCCGTGACCCAGTACTTC. It specifies CASTRGAVTQYF.

This rearrangement joins TRBV27 to TRBJ1-1; D is uncertain. The V end was cut by 1 base, the J end by 0 bases, with 9 bases between. The CDR3 is made up of 15 amino acids. Germline lookup yields CDR1 MNHEY and CDR2 SMNVEV (reference sequence). The CDR3 DNA sequence: TGTGCCAGCAGTTTATTTGCGGGAATGAACACTGAAGCTTTCTTT. Amino acid sequence: CASSLFAGMNTEAFF.

The chain recombines TRBV9 with TRBJ1-2, with TRBD1 identical over 9 bases. Trimming took 5 bases from V and 7 from J; bases not matched to a gene: 12. This CDR3 has 15 residues. Per the germline V gene, CDR1 is SGDLS and CDR2 is YYNGEE. The CDR3 sequence is CASRGWGQGFGGYTF. The CDR3 nucleotides read TGTGCCAGCAGAGGATGGGGACAGGGATTTGGTGGCTACACCTTC.

The rearrangement joins TRBV6-1 to TRBJ1-5; 7 nucleotides match TRBD1. This CDR3 is built from 14 residues. With 7 bases clipped from V and 4 bases from J, the junction kept 7 bases outside the gene matches. Germline-derived CDR1 and CDR2 are MNHNS and SASEGT. CDR3 nucleotides: TGTGCCAGCATAGGGACAGTACCTAATCAGCCCCAGCATTTT. Its protein product is CASIGTVPNQPQHF.

The CDR3 sequence is CATSRLYLGQPNSPLHF. DNA of the CDR3: TGTGCCACCAGCAGATTATACCTTGGACAGCCAAATTCACCCCTCCACTTT. This chain uses TRBV15 with TRBJ1-6; maybe TRBD1 (6 bases). CDR1 LNHNV and CDR2 YYDKDF come from the germline V gene (reference sequence). The CDR3 extends over 17 amino acids. V lost 2 bases to trimming and J lost 7 bases, with 18 bases between them.

The chain is built from TRBV28 and TRBJ2-5; D is undetermined. This CDR3 contains 14 residues. Trimming left V 1 base short and J 0 bases short, with 6 bases between. Germline V lookup: CDR1 MDHEN, CDR2 SYDVKM. CDR3 residues: CASSLYPDQETQYF. The CDR3 region has the DNA TGTGCCAGCAGTTTATACCCGGACCAAGAGACCCAGTACTTC.

The chain has TRBV6-5 and TRBJ2-6; tentative D call: TRBD1 (5 bases). Germline V CDR1 and CDR2: MNHEY, SVGAGI. V was trimmed by 6 bases and J by 4 bases, leaving 13 bases between them. This CDR3 region has 15 residues. DNA of the CDR3: TGTGCCAGCAGCTCCTCGTGGACAGGGGCCAACGTCCTGACTTTC. Amino acids: CASSSSWTGANVLTF.

This rearrangement joins TRBV7-2 to TRBJ1-4; no definite D call. CDR3 length: 16 residues. V was clipped by 5 bases and J by 5 bases, with 18 bases between them. The V gene's germline CDR1 is SGHTA and CDR2 FQGNSA. The CDR3 DNA sequence: TGTGCCAGCAGCAGCGGGGAATTCGTCAAAAATGAAAAACTGTTTTTT. It yields the protein CASSSGEFVKNEKLFF.

The J gene is TRBJ2-5, the V gene TRBV28; 9 nucleotides align to TRBD2. V lost 2 bases to trimming and J lost 2 bases; unmatched junction nucleotides: 6. The CDR3 runs 16 residues. Per the germline V gene, CDR1 is MDHEN and CDR2 is SYDVKM. DNA of the CDR3: TGTGCCAGCAGTTTAGGACTAGCGTGGGGGCAAGAGACCCAGTACTTC. Its translation: CASSLGLAWGQETQYF. Supplemented by reference TRBV28 and TRBJ2-5, the full variable domain reads DVKVTQSSRYLVKRTGEKVFLECVQDMDHENMFWYRQDPGLGLRLIYFSYDVKMKEKGDIPEGYSVSREKKERFSLILESASTNQTSMYLCASSLGLAWGQETQYFGPGTRLLVL.

A single count supports this clone. The chain is built from TRBV6-1 and TRBJ2-7; no firm D call. The CDR3 runs 12 residues. The germline V and J ends were trimmed by 0 bases and 3 bases, with 3 bases remaining between them. Germline V lookup: CDR1 MNHNS, CDR2 SASEGT. For the CDR3, the DNA is TGTGCCAGCAGTGAAGCCCACTACGAGCAGTACTTC. As protein: CASSEAHYEQYF.

V is TRBV27 and J is TRBJ1-2; D might be TRBD1 (5 bases). Per germline, CDR1 MNHEY and CDR2 SMNVEV (reference sequence). The V gene lost 6 bases and the J gene lost 4 bases, with 18 bases spanning the gap. This CDR3 contains 15 residues. CDR3 bases: TGTGCCAGCAGCCACAGTCCCCCCGACAGCTATGGCTACACCTTC. Its protein is CASSHSPPDSYGYTF.

The rearrangement links TRBV18 to TRBJ1-4; weak D call: TRBD1 (6 bases). This CDR3 has 16 amino acids. V lost 1 base and J lost 0, with 9 bases in between. Germline V lookup: CDR1 KGHSH, CDR2 LQKENI. CDR3 sequence: CASSPRTVATNEKLFF. CDR3 bases: TGTGCCAGCTCACCACGGACAGTTGCAACTAATGAAAAACTGTTTTTT.

The CDR3 loop is CASSRTSGDQETQYF. The CDR3 DNA follows: TGTGCCAGCAGCCGGACTAGCGGGGACCAAGAGACCCAGTACTTC. The rearrangement joins TRBV6-5 to TRBJ2-5, with 12 bases aligning to TRBD2. The ends lost 6 bases at V and 0 bases at J; junction bases unmatched: 2. This CDR3 region has 15 residues. From germline, CDR1 is MNHEY and CDR2 SVGAGI.

The chain has TRBV30 and TRBJ2-7; a weak D match, TRBD1 (6 bases). This CDR3 is built from 12 residues. The V end was cut by 3 bases, the J end by 5 bases, with 11 bases between. The germline CDR1 and CDR2 sequences are GTSNPN and SVGIG (reference sequence). The CDR3 coding sequence is TGTGCCTGGAGAGCTAAGGGGGACGAGCAGTACTTC. Its translation is CAWRAKGDEQYF.

This chain links TRBV5-1 with TRBJ1-1, with D tentatively TRBD1 (6 bases). V lost 4 bases and J lost 8, with 12 bases in between. Germline V lookup: CDR1 SGHRS, CDR2 YFSETQ. The CDR3 length is 12 residues. The CDR3 DNA sequence: TGCGCCAGCAGCACTCCTGACAGGGAAGCTTTCTTT. As protein: CASSTPDREAFF.

The chain joins TRBV4-2 to TRBJ2-3, with 11 positions matching TRBD2. Germline V lookup: CDR1 LGHNA, CDR2 YNFKEQ. The CDR3 contains 16 residues. The junction had 7 bases not matched to a gene; V was cut back by 1 base and J by 7 bases. DNA of the CDR3: TGTGCCAGCAGCCAAGCACTAGCGGGGGACCTCAATACGCAGTATTTT. It translates to CASSQALAGDLNTQYF.

J is TRBJ1-1 and V is TRBV28; unclear D gene. Trimming left V 3 bases short and J 1 base short, with 6 bases between. This CDR3 region has 13 residues. CDR1 is MDHEN and CDR2 is SYDVKM in the germline V gene. CDR3 bases: TGTGCCAGCAGTTTTACGCGGAACACTGAAGCTTTCTTT. Translation gives CASSFTRNTEAFF.

The V call is TRBV7-3, the J call TRBJ2-3; D is perhaps TRBD2 (5 bases). Germline V lookup: CDR1 SGHTA, CDR2 FQGTGA. Trimming shortened V by 5 bases and J by 2 bases, and 14 bases separated the two germline ends. The CDR3 loop spans 15 amino acids. In nucleotides, the CDR3 is TGTGCCAGCAGCCAAGATGGACTTAACACAGATACGCAGTATTTT. As protein: CASSQDGLNTDTQYF.

This clone appeared a few times. The rearrangement joins TRBV2 to TRBJ2-7; TRBD2 might be the D (7 bases). CDR3 size: 15 residues. V was trimmed by 5 bases and J by 2 bases, leaving 16 bases between them. CDR1 is SNHLY, CDR2 FYNNEI, per germline. The CDR3 sequence: CASSRGGTKTYEQYF. DNA for the CDR3: TGTGCCAGCAGTAGGGGGGGAACTAAGACCTACGAGCAGTACTTC.

In regard to this clone: The junction and the germline gene differ at one end; a read error may be behind it. The chain recombines TRBV30 with TRBJ2-3; D perhaps matches TRBD1 (5 bases). The CDR3 is 17 amino acids. Germline loops: CDR1 GTSNPN, CDR2 SVGIG (reference sequence). The CDR3 bases are TGTGCCCGAACGTGGAGTGGGGCTGAATATAGCACAGATACGCAGTGTTTT. It codes for CARTWSGAEYSTDTQCF. The full variable domain, with the rest looked up from reference TRBV30 and TRBJ2-3, is SQTIHQWPATLVQPVGSPLSLECTVEGTSNPNLYWYRQAAGRGLQLLFYSVGIGQISSEVPQNLSASRPQDRQFILSSKKLLLSDSGFYLCARTWSGAEYSTDTQCFGPGTRLTVL.

The gene calls are TRBV19 and TRBJ2-2; 7 bases map to TRBD2. The CDR3 covers 16 residues. With 2 bases clipped from V and 2 bases from J, the junction kept 5 bases outside the gene matches. The V gene's germline CDR1 is LNHDA and CDR2 SQIVND (reference sequence). CDR3 DNA sequence: TGTGCCAGTAGTATATGGTCTAGCGGAAACACCGGGGAGCTGTTTTTT. This encodes CASSIWSSGNTGELFF.

The chain joins TRBV28 to TRBJ2-5; D uncertain. Trimming stripped 5 bases from V and 1 base from J, with 11 bases between. The CDR3 is 14 residues long. CDR1 and CDR2 from the germline V gene are MDHEN and SYDVKM. The CDR3 region is CASSLHRVQETQYF. In DNA, the CDR3 is TGTGCCAGCAGTCTTCACAGAGTCCAAGAGACCCAGTACTTC.

The V and J genes are TRBV7-2 and TRBJ2-5; the match to TRBD1 covers 8 bases. The CDR3 is made up of 14 amino acids. Germline V gives CDR1 SGHTA, CDR2 FQGNSA. V lost 5 bases and J lost 4; bases outside the gene matches: 6. CDR3 amino acids: CASSPGTGGETQYF. CDR3 in DNA: TGTGCCAGCAGCCCCGGGACAGGCGGAGAGACCCAGTACTTC.

V is TRBV9 and J is TRBJ2-2; 8 bases map to TRBD1. From germline, CDR1 is SGDLS and CDR2 YYNGEE. V lost 3 bases to trimming and J lost 7 bases; unmatched junction nucleotides: 8. The CDR3 loop spans 15 amino acids. CDR3 residues: CASSARQGSGGELFF. The CDR3 nucleotides are TGTGCCAGCAGCGCAAGACAGGGGTCGGGCGGGGAGCTGTTTTTT.

There are a few counts of this clone. The chain carries TRBV18 and TRBJ1-1; unclear D gene. Deletions cut 5 bases from V and 1 base from J, with 17 bases between. The CDR3 runs 16 residues. Germline CDR1 reads KGHSH; CDR2 reads LQKENI. CDR3 coding DNA: TGTGCCAGCTCATCTCTCCCCCGGGCGGGGAACACTGAAGCTTTCTTT. The encoded protein is CASSSLPRAGNTEAFF.

The genes are TRBV19 and TRBJ2-5, with a possible D match to TRBD1 (6 bases). The tail of the sequence fits TRBJ2-7 better, so the J call may be wrong. CDR1 and CDR2 from the germline V gene are LNHDA and SQIVND (reference sequence). CDR3 length equals 13 residues. In DNA, the CDR3 is TGTGCCAGTAGTATATTAGGGGGCTACGAGCAGTACTTC. Translation: CASSILGGYEQYF.

This clone was counted between two and nine times. V usage is TRBV19 and J usage is TRBJ1-1, with D possibly being TRBD1 (6 bases). This CDR3 region has 11 residues. Trimming took off 10 bases at V and 8 bases at J, with 14 bases between the two ends. The germline V gene encodes CDR1 LNHDA and CDR2 SQIVND (reference sequence). The CDR3 coding sequence is TGTGCCACCAACTCCGGGACAGAAGCTTTCTTT. Amino acids: CATNSGTEAFF. Full variable domain (rest looked up from reference TRBV19 and TRBJ1-1): DGGITQSPKYLFRKEGQNVTLSCEQNLNHDAMYWYRQDPGQGLRLIYYSQIVNDFQKGDIAEGYSVSREKKESFPLTVTSAQKNPTAFYLCATNSGTEAFFGQGTRLTVV.

V gene TRBV4-3 combines with J gene TRBJ2-1; D is uncertain. This CDR3 has 16 residues. V was cut by 1 base and J by 1 base, with 11 bases left in between. The germline gives CDR1 LGHNA, CDR2 YSLEER. The chain's CDR3 is CASSQVHPSSYNEQFF. DNA of the CDR3: TGCGCCAGCAGCCAAGTACATCCTAGTTCCTACAATGAGCAGTTCTTC.

The V and J genes are TRBV5-1 and TRBJ2-2; 7 nucleotides match TRBD1. The CDR3 is made up of 13 amino acids. CDR1 is SGHRS and CDR2 is YFSETQ in the germline V gene. The trim removed 3 bases at V and 6 bases at J, leaving 2 bases unmatched. The CDR3, as DNA: TGCGCCAGCAGCTCTCAGGGGGCCGGGGAGCTGTTTTTT. It yields the protein CASSSQGAGELFF.